The text below deals with one T cell receptor (beta chain). The antigen is not known. The sample originates from a study of OX40 agonist ivuxolimab in advanced cancers. Study-wide context: Checkpoint inhibitors had been given previously to roughly 40% of patients.

Findings of the study overall: At 0.1 to 3.0 mg/kg, clonal expansion of CD4+ and CD8+ blood T cells had occurred by week 6.

Germline CDR1 reads MRHNA; CDR2 reads SNTAGT. The length of the CDR3 is 15 residues. Germline trimming cut 6 bases from V and 5 bases from J; bases unmatched to any gene: 11. Sequencing was performed with immunoSEQ multiplex PCR; in TCRdb, only in-frame clones are kept and a portion is missing. This table holds about 41,000 clones, about 89% found once. Collection of blood occurred at baseline, at cycle 4 day 1, and at cycle 7 day 1. This receptor was taken from an adult with an advanced solid tumor such as melanoma, head and neck, liver or kidney cancer. The chain couples TRBV6-4 to TRBJ2-5, with 8 bases matching TRBD1. Source: CD4+ or CD8+ T cells sorted from blood, taken in a trial of the OX40 agonist ivuxolimab. The CDR3 is CASSSVPGGAETQYF. The CDR3 coding sequence is TGTGCCAGCAGCAGTGTTCCAGGGGGCGCGGAGACCCAGTACTTC.